The 28 T cell receptor beta chains below come from one sample, sequenced in a study of T cells in Graves' hyperthyroidism and ophthalmopathy. Amplification yielded TCR beta CDR3 regions, with RNA transcripts as the source. The HTBI set primed first-round TCR CDR3 RT-PCR. TCRdb fed the multiplex PCR reads into MiXCR, producing one record per CDR3 protein. The sample gives under 350,000 distinct CDR3 sequences, over 15% of which show up once; approximately 57% is in the top ten. What was sequenced was blood. The receptor source for this set is a woman aged 60-75 years with Graves' ophthalmopathy.

This clonotype has ten or more counts. The chain uses TRBV5-6 and TRBJ2-7; D uncertain. The CDR3 has 13 amino acids. The germline V gene has CDR1 SGHDT and CDR2 YYEEEE. Trimming pared 4 bases from V and 2 bases from J, leaving 10 bases between. The CDR3: CASSHPRAYEQYF. The CDR3 region has the DNA TGTGCCAGCAGCCATCCTAGGGCCTACGAGCAGTACTTC.

The table lists this clonotype with many counts. This sequence joins TRBV20-1 and TRBJ1-1; 10 positions agree with TRBD1. The CDR3 is 13 amino acids. With V trimmed by 4 bases and J by 5 bases, 4 bases remained unmatched. Per the germline V gene, CDR1 is DFQATT and CDR2 is SNEGSKA (reference sequence). CDR3 coding DNA: TGCAGTGCTACTGGACAGGGGGTAACTGAAGCTTTCTTT. It codes for CSATGQGVTEAFF.

This clonotype occurred many times. The chain combines TRBV11-2 with TRBJ2-3; a possible D gene is TRBD1 (5 bases). Germline V gene lookup returns CDR1 SGHAT and CDR2 FQNNGV. Trimming cost V 5 bases and J 1 base, with 7 bases left between them. The CDR3 length is 13 residues. CDR3: CASSTTGTDTQYF. The CDR3 nucleotides read TGTGCCAGCAGCACGACAGGCACAGATACGCAGTATTTT.

This clonotype was observed many times. The chain carries TRBV12-3 or TRBV12-4 and TRBJ2-7; D not certain. The CDR3 spans 15 residues. The V end lost 3 bases, the J end lost 1 base, and 13 bases lay between the germline ends. The CDR3 protein is CASSFIGLRSYEQYF. The DNA of the CDR3 is TGTGCCAGCAGTTTTATAGGATTGCGATCCTACGAGCAGTACTTC.

This clonotype came up many times. V usage is TRBV11-2 and J usage is TRBJ2-2, with D possibly matching TRBD1 (5 bases). The V and J ends lost 3 bases and 2 bases respectively, with 16 bases between them. Germline lookup yields CDR1 SGHAT and CDR2 FQNNGV. This CDR3 is built from 17 residues. Here the CDR3 DNA reads TGTGCCAGCAGCTTTCCGGCTCAGGGCCGAAACACCGGGGAGCTGTTTTTT. This translates into CASSFPAQGRNTGELFF.

This clonotype appeared once. The chain couples TRBV6-1 to TRBJ1-2, with D perhaps TRBD1 (6 bases). Germline V gene data show CDR1 as MNHNS and CDR2 as SASEGT. CDR3 length: 15 amino acids. The V and J ends lost 5 bases and 5 bases respectively, with 18 bases between them. CDR3 coding DNA: TGTGCCAGCAGTCGGACAGCCCCGGGGTCTTATGGCTACACCTTC. It codes for CASSRTAPGSYGYTF.

The genes are TRBV28 and TRBJ1-5; the D is unclear. Trimming took off 3 bases at V and 6 bases at J, with 12 bases between the two ends. The CDR3 runs to 14 residues. The germline gives CDR1 MDHEN, CDR2 SYDVKM. The CDR3 nucleotides read TGTGCCAGCAGTTTTCGGAGGGCGGGTCAGCCCCAGCATTTT. Its translation: CASSFRRAGQPQHF.

V usage is TRBV9 and J usage is TRBJ1-1; D uncertain. The CDR3 contains 14 residues. The V end lost 4 bases, the J end lost 4 bases, and 14 bases lay between the germline ends. The germline CDR1 and CDR2 sequences are SGDLS and YYNGEE. CDR3: CASSSGSEGTEAFF. DNA for the CDR3: TGTGCCAGCAGCTCGGGTTCTGAGGGCACTGAAGCTTTCTTT.

This clonotype was found many times. This CDR3 is CASRTSGNDEQFF. The CDR3 bases are TGTGCCAGCAGGACTAGCGGGAACGATGAGCAGTTCTTC. The chain has TRBV28 and TRBJ2-1; 11 bases align to TRBD2. The germline V gene encodes CDR1 MDHEN and CDR2 SYDVKM. The ends lost 6 bases at V and 8 bases at J; junction bases unmatched: 3. The CDR3 sequence is 13 residues long.

This rearrangement joins TRBV14 to TRBJ2-1; TRBD2 agrees at 9 bases. The germline V gene has CDR1 SGHDN and CDR2 FVKESK. This CDR3 is built from 17 residues. The V segment lost 5 bases and the J segment 4 bases; nucleotides outside the gene matches: 12. The CDR3 loop is CASSKPAGGKDYNEQFF. Written as DNA, the CDR3 is TGTGCCAGCAGCAAACCGGCGGGAGGGAAGGATTACAATGAGCAGTTCTTC.

This clonotype was observed at least ten times. In DNA, the CDR3 is TGTGCCAGCAGTTACGCCCGTTGGACCTTTCCGAACACTGAAGCTTTCTTT. Protein: CASSYARWTFPNTEAFF. This chain joins TRBV6-2 or TRBV6-3 and TRBJ1-1; D gene uncertain. Germline CDR1 MNHEY, CDR2 SVGEGT. This CDR3 region has 17 residues. V was clipped by 2 bases and J by 1 base, with 17 bases between them.

This clonotype was recorded a few times. The V gene is TRBV29-1, the J gene TRBJ2-6; D ambiguous. V lost 4 bases and J 1 base, leaving 2 bases between the germline ends. The CDR3 runs to 12 residues. Germline CDR1 SQVTM, CDR2 ANQGSEA. The CDR3: CSVASGANVLTF. The CDR3, as DNA: TGCAGCGTTGCTTCTGGGGCCAACGTCCTGACTTTC.

V and J are TRBV5-4 and TRBJ2-6, with TRBD2 as a possible D gene (5 bases). Germline CDR1 SGHNT, CDR2 YYREEE (reference sequence). The V end lost 1 base, the J end lost 0 bases, and 8 bases lay between the germline ends. This CDR3 is built from 16 residues. Written as DNA, the CDR3 is TGTGCCAGCAGCTTGACCGCGGGCTCTGGGGCCAACGTCCTGACTTTC. Translation: CASSLTAGSGANVLTF.

The chain carries TRBV10-3 and TRBJ2-3; 8 positions match TRBD2. There are 15 residues in the CDR3. The J segment lost 2 bases and the V segment lost 3 bases, leaving 4 bases of the junction unmatched. Germline loops: CDR1 ENHRY, CDR2 SYGVKD. Here the CDR3 DNA reads TGTGCCATCAGTGAAGCGGGAGAAAACACAGATACGCAGTATTTT. The encoded protein is CAISEAGENTDTQYF.

This clonotype was observed a handful of times. The chain is built from TRBV20-1 and TRBJ1-3; tentative D call: TRBD1 (6 bases). Per germline, CDR1 DFQATT and CDR2 SNEGSKA (reference sequence). CDR3 size: 14 residues. Trimming removed 6 bases from V and 3 bases from J, with 15 bases in between. The CDR3 DNA follows: TGCAGTGCGGGGGGCTCCACCTATGGAAACACCATATATTTT. Protein sequence: CSAGGSTYGNTIYF.

In this sample, this clonotype turned up many times. The chain is built from TRBV20-1 and TRBJ2-1; 8 nucleotides align to TRBD2. After removal of 4 bases from V and 9 bases from J, the junction contained 8 bases not matched to a gene. CDR3 length: 13 residues. CDR1 and CDR2 from the germline V gene are DFQATT and SNEGSKA (reference sequence). The CDR3 here is CSAMWREDREQFF. CDR3 in DNA: TGCAGTGCTATGTGGCGGGAGGATCGTGAGCAGTTCTTC.

This clonotype occurred many times. V usage is TRBV2 and J usage is TRBJ1-2, with TRBD1 matching 8 bases. This CDR3 has 14 amino acids. Germline V gene sequence: CDR1 SNHLY, CDR2 FYNNEI. With 4 bases clipped from V and 2 bases from J, the junction kept 3 bases outside the gene matches. The CDR3 protein is CASSGTGLNYGYTF. CDR3 coding DNA: TGTGCCAGCAGTGGGACAGGGTTGAACTATGGCTACACCTTC.

The CDR3 bases are TGTGCCAGCAGGGGACAGACGTTAACGAACACCGGGGAGCTGTTTTTT. Its translation is CASRGQTLTNTGELFF. The V call is TRBV6-2 or TRBV6-3, the J call TRBJ2-2, with 7 positions matching TRBD1. The V and J ends lost 6 bases and 0 bases, in that order; junction bases with no gene match: 7. Germline CDR1 MNHEY, CDR2 SVGEGT. The CDR3 consists of 16 residues.

The chain employs TRBV28 and TRBJ2-5, with D perhaps matching TRBD1 (6 bases). Trimming took off 5 bases at V and 5 bases at J, with 12 bases between the two ends. Germline V lookup: CDR1 MDHEN, CDR2 SYDVKM. The CDR3 has 13 amino acids. In DNA, the CDR3 is TGTGCCAGCAGTCCTCACAGGGAGGAGACCCAGTACTTC. Encoded protein: CASSPHREETQYF.

This chain joins TRBV5-8 and TRBJ1-1; TRBD1 agrees at 9 bases. Germline lookup yields CDR1 SGHTS and CDR2 YDEGEE. Trimming at V came to 4 bases and at J to 5 bases, leaving 9 bases not matched to a gene. The CDR3 is made up of 15 amino acids. The CDR3 DNA reads as TGTGCCAGCAGCGCCCGGACAGGGGCGCATACTGAAGCTTTCTTT. This sequence encodes CASSARTGAHTEAFF.

This clonotype occurred many times. The chain combines TRBV28 with TRBJ2-1; D might be TRBD1 or TRBD2, each matching 6 bases. The ends were cut back, 11 bases at V and 8 bases at J, with 13 bases in the middle. The CDR3 loop spans 11 amino acids. Germline V gene data show CDR1 as MDHEN and CDR2 as SYDVKM. The CDR3 DNA is TGTGCCCTGGGGGGCAGGGATGAGCAGTTCTTC. It is translated as CALGGRDEQFF.

A few counts support this clonotype. V is TRBV28 and J is TRBJ2-5; the D gene is possibly TRBD1 (6 bases). Germline assignment: CDR1 MDHEN and CDR2 SYDVKM. V was pared by 2 bases and J by 4 bases, with 11 bases between. The CDR3 runs 14 residues. CDR3 DNA: TGTGCCAGCAGTTTAGGGTTCAGGGGAGAGACCCAGTACTTC. It encodes CASSLGFRGETQYF.

This clonotype was seen ten or more times. The rearrangement links TRBV6-6 to TRBJ1-1; possibly TRBD1 for D (6 bases). Germline V gives CDR1 MNHNY, CDR2 SVGAGI (reference sequence). This CDR3 comprises 14 residues. Trimming took 0 bases from V and 6 from J, leaving 11 bases between them. The CDR3 region is CASSYSRGGAEAFF. CDR3 coding DNA: TGTGCCAGCAGTTACTCGAGGGGGGGTGCTGAAGCTTTCTTT.

This clonotype was detected ten times or more. This rearrangement joins TRBV12-5 to TRBJ1-5; 10 nucleotides match TRBD1. The CDR3 has 14 residues. J gave up 7 bases and V 5 bases, and 5 bases lay outside the gene matches. Germline assignment: CDR1 LGHNT and CDR2 FRNRAP. The CDR3 sequence: CASGPGQGLQPQHF. The CDR3 DNA reads as TGTGCTAGTGGTCCGGGACAGGGGTTGCAGCCCCAGCATTTT.

This clonotype was seen repeatedly, ten times or more. The V gene is TRBV20-1, the J gene TRBJ1-2; D is perhaps TRBD1 (6 bases). Trimming took 4 bases from V and 8 from J, leaving 17 bases between them. The CDR3 is 13 amino acids. The germline gives CDR1 DFQATT, CDR2 SNEGSKA (reference sequence). DNA of the CDR3: TGCAGTGCTACCGGGGGGCAGAGGGCAGGCTACACCTTC. Its protein is CSATGGQRAGYTF.

This chain connects TRBV7-9 to TRBJ1-3, with no clear D. Germline lookup yields CDR1 SEHNR and CDR2 FQNEAQ (reference sequence). Trimming pared 1 base from V and 0 bases from J, leaving 7 bases between. This CDR3 has 15 residues. The CDR3 spells CASSLDDFSGNTIYF. The CDR3 region has the DNA TGTGCCAGCAGCTTAGACGATTTCTCTGGAAACACCATATATTTT.

CDR3 region: CAWGAGEQFF. The CDR3, as DNA: TGTGCCTGGGGAGCGGGAGAGCAGTTCTTC. This chain links TRBV30 with TRBJ2-1; 7 bases fit TRBD2. The length of the CDR3 is 10 residues. With V trimmed by 5 bases and J by 10 bases, 2 bases remained unmatched. In germline, CDR1 is GTSNPN, CDR2 SVGIG (reference sequence). Supplemented by reference TRBV30 and TRBJ2-1, the full variable domain reads SQTIHQWPATLVQPVGSPLSLECTVEGTSNPNLYWYRQAAGRGLQLLFYSVGIGQISSEVPQNLSASRPQDRQFILSSKKLLLSDSGFYLCAWGAGEQFFGPGTRLTVL.

The chain has TRBV25-1 and TRBJ2-5, with D maybe TRBD1 (5 bases). This CDR3 is built from 17 residues. Trimming shortened V by 4 bases and J by 7 bases, and 25 bases separated the two germline ends. The germline gives CDR1 MGHDK, CDR2 SYGVNS. CDR3 in amino acids: CASSGLISRVDSGTQYF. The DNA for the CDR3 is TGTGCCAGCAGTGGCCTGATTAGCAGGGTCGATTCGGGGACCCAGTACTTC. Drawing the rest from reference TRBV25-1 and TRBJ2-5, the complete variable domain is EADIYQTPRYLVIGTGKKITLECSQTMGHDKMYWYQQDPGMELHLIHYSYGVNSTEKGDLSSESTVSRIRTEHFPLTLESARPSHTSQYLCASSGLISRVDSGTQYFGPGTRLLVL.